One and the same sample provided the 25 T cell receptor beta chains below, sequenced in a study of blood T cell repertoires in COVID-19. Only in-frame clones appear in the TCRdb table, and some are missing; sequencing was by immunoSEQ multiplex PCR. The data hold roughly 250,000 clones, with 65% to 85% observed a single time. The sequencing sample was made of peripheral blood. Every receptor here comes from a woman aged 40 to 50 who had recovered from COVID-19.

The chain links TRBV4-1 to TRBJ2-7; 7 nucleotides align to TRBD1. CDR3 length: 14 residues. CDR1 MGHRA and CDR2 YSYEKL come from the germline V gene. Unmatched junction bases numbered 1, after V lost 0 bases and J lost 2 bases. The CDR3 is CASSQEDRPYEQYF. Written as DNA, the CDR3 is TGCGCCAGCAGCCAAGAGGACAGGCCCTACGAGCAGTACTTC.

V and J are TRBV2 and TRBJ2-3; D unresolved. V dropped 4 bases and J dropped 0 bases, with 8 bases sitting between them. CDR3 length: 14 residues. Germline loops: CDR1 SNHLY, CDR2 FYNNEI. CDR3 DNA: TGTGCCAGCAGTGTTGGCAGAAGCACAGATACGCAGTATTTT. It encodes CASSVGRSTDTQYF.

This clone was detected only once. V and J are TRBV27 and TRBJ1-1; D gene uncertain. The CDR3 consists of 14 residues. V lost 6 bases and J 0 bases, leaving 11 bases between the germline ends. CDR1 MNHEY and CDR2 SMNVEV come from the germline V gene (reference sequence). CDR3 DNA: TGTGCCAGCAGGGCCTCGGGATTGAACACTGAAGCTTTCTTT. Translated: CASRASGLNTEAFF.

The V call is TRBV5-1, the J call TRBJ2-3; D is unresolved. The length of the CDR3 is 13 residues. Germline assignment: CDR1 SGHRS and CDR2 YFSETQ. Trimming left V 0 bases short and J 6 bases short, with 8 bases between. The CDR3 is CASSLGSKDTQYF. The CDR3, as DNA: TGCGCCAGCAGCTTGGGAAGCAAGGATACGCAGTATTTT.

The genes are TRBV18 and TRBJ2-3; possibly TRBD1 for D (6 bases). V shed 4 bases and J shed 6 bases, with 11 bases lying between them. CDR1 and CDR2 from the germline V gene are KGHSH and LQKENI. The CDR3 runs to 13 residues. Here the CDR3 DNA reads TGTGCCAGCTCACTTTTTCAGGGGGATACGCAGTATTTT. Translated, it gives CASSLFQGDTQYF.

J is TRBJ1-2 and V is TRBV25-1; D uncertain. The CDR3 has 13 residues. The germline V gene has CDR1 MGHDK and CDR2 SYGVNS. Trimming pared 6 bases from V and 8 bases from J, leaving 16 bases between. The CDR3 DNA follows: TGTGCCAGCAGCCCTGCCCTGGAGCAAGGCTACACCTTC. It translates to CASSPALEQGYTF.

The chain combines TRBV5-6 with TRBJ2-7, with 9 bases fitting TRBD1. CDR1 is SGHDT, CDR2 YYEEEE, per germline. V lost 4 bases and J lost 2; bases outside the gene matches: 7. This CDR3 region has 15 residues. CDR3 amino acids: CASSPAGTGTYEQYF. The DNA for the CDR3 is TGTGCCAGCAGCCCGGCGGGGACAGGGACCTACGAGCAGTACTTC.

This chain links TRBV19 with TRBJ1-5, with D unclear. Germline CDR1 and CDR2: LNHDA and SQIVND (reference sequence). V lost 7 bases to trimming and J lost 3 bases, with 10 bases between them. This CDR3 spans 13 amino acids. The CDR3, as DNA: TGTGCCAGTACCGAAGACAACAATCAGCCCCAGCATTTT. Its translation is CASTEDNNQPQHF.

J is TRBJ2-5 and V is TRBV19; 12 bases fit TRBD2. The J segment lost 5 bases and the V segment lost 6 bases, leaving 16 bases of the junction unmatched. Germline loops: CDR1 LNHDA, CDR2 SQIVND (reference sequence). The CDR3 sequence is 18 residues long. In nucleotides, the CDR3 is TGTGCCAGTAGCCTCCTCCCCGGGACTAGCGGGCCGCGGGAGACCCAGTACTTC. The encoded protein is CASSLLPGTSGPRETQYF.

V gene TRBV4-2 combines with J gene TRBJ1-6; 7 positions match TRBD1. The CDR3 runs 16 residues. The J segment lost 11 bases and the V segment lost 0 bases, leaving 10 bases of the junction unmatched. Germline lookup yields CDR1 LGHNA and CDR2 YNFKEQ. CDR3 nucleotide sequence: TGTGCCAGCAGCCAAGATCGGGACAGTGTAAGGGCACCCCTCCACTTT. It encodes CASSQDRDSVRAPLHF.

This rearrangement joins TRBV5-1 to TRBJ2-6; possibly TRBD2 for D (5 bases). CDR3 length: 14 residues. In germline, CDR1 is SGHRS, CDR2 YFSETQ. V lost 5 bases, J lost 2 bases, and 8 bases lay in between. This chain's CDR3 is CASRPGTGANVLTF. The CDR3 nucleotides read TGCGCCAGCAGACCCGGGACTGGGGCCAACGTCCTGACTTTC.

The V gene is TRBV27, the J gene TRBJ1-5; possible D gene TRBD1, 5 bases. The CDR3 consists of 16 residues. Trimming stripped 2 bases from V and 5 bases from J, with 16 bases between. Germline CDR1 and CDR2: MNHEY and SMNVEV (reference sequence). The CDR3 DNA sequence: TGTGCCAGCAGTTTAAGGTACAGACAGAATTATCAGCCCCAGCATTTT. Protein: CASSLRYRQNYQPQHF.

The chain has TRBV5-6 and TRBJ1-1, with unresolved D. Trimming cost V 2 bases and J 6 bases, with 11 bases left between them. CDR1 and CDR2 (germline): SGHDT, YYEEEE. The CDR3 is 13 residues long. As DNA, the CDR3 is TGTGCCAGCAGCTTTGAGGTTACGGCTGAAGCTTTCTTT. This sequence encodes CASSFEVTAEAFF.

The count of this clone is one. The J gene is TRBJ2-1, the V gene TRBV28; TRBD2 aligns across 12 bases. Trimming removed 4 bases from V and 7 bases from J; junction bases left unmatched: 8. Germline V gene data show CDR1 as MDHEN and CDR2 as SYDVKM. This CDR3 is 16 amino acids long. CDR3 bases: TGTGCCAGCAGTTCACCTAGCGGGGGGGCCAGGAATGAGCAGTTCTTC. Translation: CASSSPSGGARNEQFF.

CDR3 loop: CASSTPGGNEQYF. The CDR3 DNA sequence: TGTGCCAGCAGTACCCCGGGCGGGAACGAGCAGTACTTC. The chain uses TRBV28 and TRBJ2-7; D is possibly TRBD2 (6 bases). The germline V gene encodes CDR1 MDHEN and CDR2 SYDVKM. The V gene lost 5 bases and the J gene lost 5 bases, with 13 bases spanning the gap. The CDR3 covers 13 residues. Full variable domain (rest looked up from reference TRBV28 and TRBJ2-7): DVKVTQSSRYLVKRTGEKVFLECVQDMDHENMFWYRQDPGLGLRLIYFSYDVKMKEKGDIPEGYSVSREKKERFSLILESASTNQTSMYLCASSTPGGNEQYFGPGTRLTVT.

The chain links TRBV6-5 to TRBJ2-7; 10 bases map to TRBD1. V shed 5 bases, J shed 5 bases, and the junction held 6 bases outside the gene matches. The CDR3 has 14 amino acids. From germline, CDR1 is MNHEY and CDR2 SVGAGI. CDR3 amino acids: CASSSGTGVNEQYF. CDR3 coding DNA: TGTGCCAGCAGTAGCGGGACAGGGGTCAACGAGCAGTACTTC.

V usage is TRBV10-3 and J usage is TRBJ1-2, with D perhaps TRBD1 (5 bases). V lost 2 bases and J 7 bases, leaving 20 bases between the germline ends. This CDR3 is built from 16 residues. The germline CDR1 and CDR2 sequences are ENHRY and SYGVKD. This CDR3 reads CAISEPTGGGTSGYTF. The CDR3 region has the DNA TGTGCCATCAGTGAGCCCACTGGGGGAGGTACAAGTGGCTACACCTTC.

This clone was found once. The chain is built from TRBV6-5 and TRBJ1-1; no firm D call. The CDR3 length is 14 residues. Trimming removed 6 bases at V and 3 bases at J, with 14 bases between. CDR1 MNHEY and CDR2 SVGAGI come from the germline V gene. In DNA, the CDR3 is TGTGCCAGCAGCTTCCAGCTAGTAGACACTGAAGCTTTCTTT. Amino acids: CASSFQLVDTEAFF.

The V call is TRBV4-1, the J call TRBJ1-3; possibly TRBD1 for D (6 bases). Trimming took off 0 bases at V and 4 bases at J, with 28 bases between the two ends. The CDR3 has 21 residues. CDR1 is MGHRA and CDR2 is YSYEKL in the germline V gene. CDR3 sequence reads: CASSQDFSGGRGGTHGNTIYF. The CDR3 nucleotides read TGCGCCAGCAGCCAAGATTTCTCGGGGGGCCGGGGAGGTACTCACGGAAACACCATATATTTT.

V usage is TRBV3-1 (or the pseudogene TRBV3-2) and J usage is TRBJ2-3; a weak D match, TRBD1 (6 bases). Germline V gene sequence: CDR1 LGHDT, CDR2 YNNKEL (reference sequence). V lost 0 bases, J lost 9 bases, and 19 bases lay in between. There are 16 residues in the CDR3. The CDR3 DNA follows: TGTGCCAGCAGCCAAGATCTGGGAACCGGGACAAGGACGCAGTATTTT. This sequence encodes CASSQDLGTGTRTQYF.

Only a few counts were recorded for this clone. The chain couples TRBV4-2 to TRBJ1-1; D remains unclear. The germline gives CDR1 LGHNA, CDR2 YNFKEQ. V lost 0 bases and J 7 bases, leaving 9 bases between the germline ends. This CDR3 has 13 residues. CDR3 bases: TGTGCCAGCAGCCAAGATCTGGCCGTTGAAGCTTTCTTT. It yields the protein CASSQDLAVEAFF.

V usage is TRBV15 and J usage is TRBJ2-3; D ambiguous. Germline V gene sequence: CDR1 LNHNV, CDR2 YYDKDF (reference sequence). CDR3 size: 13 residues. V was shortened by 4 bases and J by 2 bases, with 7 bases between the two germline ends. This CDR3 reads CATSKSLTDTQYF. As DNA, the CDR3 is TGTGCCACCAGCAAATCACTCACAGATACGCAGTATTTT.

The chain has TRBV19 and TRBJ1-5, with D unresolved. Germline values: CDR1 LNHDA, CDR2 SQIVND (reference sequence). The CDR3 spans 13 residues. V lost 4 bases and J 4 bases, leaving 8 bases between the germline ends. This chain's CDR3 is CASSTRENQPQHF. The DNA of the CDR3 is TGTGCCAGTAGTACCCGGGAGAATCAGCCCCAGCATTTT. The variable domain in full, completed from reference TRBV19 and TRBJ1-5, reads DGGITQSPKYLFRKEGQNVTLSCEQNLNHDAMYWYRQDPGQGLRLIYYSQIVNDFQKGDIAEGYSVSREKKESFPLTVTSAQKNPTAFYLCASSTRENQPQHFGDGTRLSIL.

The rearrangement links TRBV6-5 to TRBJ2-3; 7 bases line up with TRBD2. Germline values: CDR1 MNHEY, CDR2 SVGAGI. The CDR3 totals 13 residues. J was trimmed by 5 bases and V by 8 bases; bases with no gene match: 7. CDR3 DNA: TGTGCCAGCCGGGACTACGCTATAGATACGCAGTATTTT. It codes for CASRDYAIDTQYF.

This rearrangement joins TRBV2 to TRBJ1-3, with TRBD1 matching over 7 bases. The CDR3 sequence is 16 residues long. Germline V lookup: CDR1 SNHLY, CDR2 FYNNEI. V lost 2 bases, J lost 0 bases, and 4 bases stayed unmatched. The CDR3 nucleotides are TGTGCCAGCAGTGAACGAGGGGGCCTCTCTGGAAACACCATATATTTT. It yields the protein CASSERGGLSGNTIYF.